One sample yielded the 32 T cell receptor beta chains listed below, sequenced in a study of vaccination effects on CD4 cells after COVID-19. Sequencing used immunoSEQ multiplex PCR; TCRdb keeps in-frame clones, though not all of them. The sample lists tens of thousands of clones, about four fifths occurring once. Following culture for around 10 days, CD4+ T cells were isolated. These receptors have no identified antigens. Here the sequenced sample was CD4+ T cells from PBMCs cultured without peptide, taken before COVID-19 vaccination. Receptor source: a human donor who received a COVID-19 vaccine.

The chain joins TRBV5-1 to TRBJ2-2, with 7 bases aligning to TRBD2. Germline CDR1 reads SGHRS; CDR2 reads YFSETQ. This CDR3 comprises 19 residues. Trimming took 4 bases from V and 7 from J; bases not matched to a gene: 22. CDR3 sequence reads: CASSTRTSLLGLEVGELFF. CDR3 bases: TGCGCCAGCAGCACCCGGACTAGTCTTTTGGGACTGGAGGTCGGGGAGCTGTTTTTT.

This clone was detected only a few times. The V and J genes are TRBV30 and TRBJ2-2; tentatively, D is TRBD1 (6 bases). V lost 6 bases and J 7 bases, leaving 9 bases between the germline ends. CDR1 is GTSNPN and CDR2 is SVGIG in the germline V gene (reference sequence). The CDR3 totals 11 residues. CDR3 DNA sequence: TGTGCCTGCAGGGGTGGCGGGGAGCTGTTTTTT. Translating gives CACRGGGELFF.

The chain employs TRBV19 and TRBJ1-4; no definite D call. Germline CDR1 reads LNHDA; CDR2 reads SQIVND (reference sequence). The CDR3 is 14 amino acids. Deletions cut 6 bases from V and 4 bases from J, with 12 bases between. The CDR3 spells CASRRYGLNEKLFF. CDR3 nucleotide sequence: TGTGCCAGTAGGCGATACGGACTTAATGAAAAACTGTTTTTT.

The J gene is TRBJ1-1, the V gene TRBV11-3; D is uncertain. Germline V lookup: CDR1 SGHNT, CDR2 YENEEA. The CDR3 loop spans 13 amino acids. With 5 bases removed from V and 3 bases from J, the gap between germline ends came to 10 bases. CDR3 residues: CASSPSGDTEAFF. The CDR3 DNA reads as TGTGCCAGCAGCCCCTCCGGGGACACTGAAGCTTTCTTT.

V gene TRBV3-1 (or the pseudogene TRBV3-2) combines with J gene TRBJ2-5; possibly TRBD2 for D (6 bases). Germline V gene sequence: CDR1 LGHDT, CDR2 YNNKEL (reference sequence). The V end lost 4 bases, the J end lost 7 bases, and 7 bases lay between the germline ends. The CDR3 is 11 amino acids. The CDR3 spells CASSLGGTQYF. CDR3 DNA sequence: TGTGCCAGCAGCCTGGGGGGGACCCAGTACTTC.

This chain connects TRBV5-4 to TRBJ2-7; D unresolved. There are 14 residues in the CDR3. Germline lookup yields CDR1 SGHNT and CDR2 YYREEE (reference sequence). V gave up 0 bases and J gave up 3 bases, with 10 bases separating them. The CDR3 DNA reads as TGTGCCAGCAGCTTGGGGGGTACGATCTACGAGCAGTACTTC. Protein product: CASSLGGTIYEQYF.

This chain joins TRBV2 and TRBJ1-2; D unresolved. V lost 2 bases and J 5 bases, leaving 9 bases between the germline ends. This CDR3 contains 13 residues. CDR1 is SNHLY and CDR2 is FYNNEI in the germline V gene. The CDR3 DNA follows: TGTGCCAGCAGTGAAAAGGGAGGGTATGGCTACACCTTC. Protein sequence: CASSEKGGYGYTF.

In this sample, this clone turned up a few times. J is TRBJ1-1 and V is TRBV4-2, with D possibly matching TRBD1 (6 bases). This CDR3 comprises 15 residues. V lost 4 bases, J lost 4 bases, and 16 bases lay in between. Germline CDR1 reads LGHNA; CDR2 reads YNFKEQ. The CDR3 spells CASSRQQGTGTEAFF. In nucleotides, the CDR3 is TGTGCCAGCAGCCGTCAACAGGGTACGGGCACTGAAGCTTTCTTT.

The CDR3 DNA is TGTGCCAGCAGTTTTGGGGGCAATAATTCACCCCTCCACTTT. Protein product: CASSFGGNNSPLHF. The rearrangement links TRBV28 to TRBJ1-6; possibly TRBD1 for D (6 bases). There are 14 residues in the CDR3. Germline CDR1 and CDR2: MDHEN and SYDVKM. V shed 3 bases and J shed 5 bases, with 8 bases lying between them. Combining the CDR3 with reference TRBV28 and TRBJ1-6 gives the whole variable domain DVKVTQSSRYLVKRTGEKVFLECVQDMDHENMFWYRQDPGLGLRLIYFSYDVKMKEKGDIPEGYSVSREKKERFSLILESASTNQTSMYLCASSFGGNNSPLHFGNGTRLTVT.

This rearrangement joins TRBV18 to TRBJ2-1; 8 bases fit TRBD2. The V gene end was trimmed by 3 bases and the J gene end by 3 bases; junction bases not matched to a gene: 4. Germline V gene sequence: CDR1 KGHSH, CDR2 LQKENI. The CDR3 runs 15 residues. The CDR3 reads CASSPGLAGYNEQFF. The CDR3 DNA follows: TGTGCCAGCTCACCGGGTCTAGCGGGCTACAATGAGCAGTTCTTC.

CDR3 loop: CASSEQGYEQYF. The CDR3 DNA reads as TGTGCCAGCAGTGAACAGGGCTACGAGCAGTACTTC. The V gene is TRBV2, the J gene TRBJ2-7; D is possibly TRBD1 (5 bases). In germline, CDR1 is SNHLY, CDR2 FYNNEI. V was shortened by 2 bases and J by 3 bases, with 5 bases between the two germline ends. The CDR3 sequence is 12 residues long.

V is TRBV18 and J is TRBJ2-2; D is undetermined. CDR1 KGHSH and CDR2 LQKENI come from the germline V gene. V dropped 2 bases and J dropped 0 bases, with 7 bases sitting between them. The CDR3 runs to 15 residues. This chain's CDR3 is CASSPDSPNTGELFF. In nucleotides, the CDR3 is TGTGCCAGCTCACCAGACTCGCCGAACACCGGGGAGCTGTTTTTT.

This clone has just one count. The chain uses TRBV6-2 or TRBV6-3 and TRBJ2-7, with D hard to call. Trimming took off 3 bases at V and 5 bases at J, with 14 bases between the two ends. The germline V gene has CDR1 MNHEY and CDR2 SVGEGT. There are 14 residues in the CDR3. The chain's CDR3 is CASSYPPAYHEQYF. CDR3 DNA: TGTGCCAGCAGTTATCCCCCAGCGTACCACGAGCAGTACTTC.

V is TRBV5-1 and J is TRBJ2-3; 10 bases line up with TRBD2. CDR3 size: 16 residues. J was trimmed by 4 bases and V by 3 bases; bases with no gene match: 8. Per the germline V gene, CDR1 is SGHRS and CDR2 is YFSETQ. The CDR3 DNA reads as TGCGCCAGCAGCTACTTAGCGGGAGGAGCAGCAGATACGCAGTATTTT. It yields the protein CASSYLAGGAADTQYF. The full variable domain, completed using reference TRBV5-1 and TRBJ2-3, is KAGVTQTPRYLIKTRGQQVTLSCSPISGHRSVSWYQQTPGQGLQFLFEYFSETQRNKGNFPGRFSGRQFSNSRSEMNVSTLELGDSALYLCASSYLAGGAADTQYFGPGTRLTVL.

This chain uses TRBV2 with TRBJ2-7, with 9 positions matching TRBD2. V was clipped by 3 bases and J by 5 bases; unmatched bases: 5. CDR3 length: 14 residues. The germline CDR1 and CDR2 sequences are SNHLY and FYNNEI. The CDR3 here is CASSDLSGSDEQYF. The CDR3, as DNA: TGTGCCAGCAGTGATCTTAGCGGGAGCGACGAGCAGTACTTC.

DNA of the CDR3: TGTGCCAGTAGTATCATGGAGAACACTGAAGCTTTCTTT. Its translation: CASSIMENTEAFF. V gene TRBV19 combines with J gene TRBJ1-1, with unresolved D. The CDR3 totals 13 residues. Germline V gene lookup returns CDR1 LNHDA and CDR2 SQIVND (reference sequence). V dropped 3 bases and J dropped 1 base, with 6 bases sitting between them.

This rearrangement joins TRBV7-8 to TRBJ2-5; D may be TRBD1 (5 bases). The CDR3 totals 15 residues. Germline loops: CDR1 SGHVS, CDR2 FQNEAQ. V was pared by 2 bases and J by 2 bases, with 12 bases between. As DNA, the CDR3 is TGTGCCAGCAGCTTACTTACAGGCTCACAAGAGACCCAGTACTTC. Protein sequence: CASSLLTGSQETQYF.

This clone was seen just once. The V call is TRBV7-3, the J call TRBJ2-3, with TRBD2 identical over 8 bases. Germline V gene lookup returns CDR1 SGHTA and CDR2 FQGTGA. This CDR3 spans 14 amino acids. With 8 bases clipped from V and 1 base from J, the junction kept 5 bases outside the gene matches. The CDR3: CASGGGSRTDTQYF. CDR3 sequence (DNA): TGTGCCAGCGGCGGGGGGTCCCGCACAGATACGCAGTATTTT.

The V and J genes are TRBV27 and TRBJ2-5; D gene uncertain. Trimming took off 2 bases at V and 1 base at J, with 8 bases between the two ends. The CDR3 runs 14 residues. Per germline, CDR1 MNHEY and CDR2 SMNVEV (reference sequence). For the CDR3, the DNA is TGTGCCAGCAGTTTACTCGGTCTCCAAGAGACCCAGTACTTC. This sequence encodes CASSLLGLQETQYF.

V usage is TRBV24-1 and J usage is TRBJ1-2; maybe TRBD1 (5 bases). In germline, CDR1 is KGHDR, CDR2 SFDVKD. This CDR3 has 13 amino acids. V was trimmed by 4 bases and J by 8 bases, leaving 13 bases between them. CDR3 amino acids: CATSDRVTHGYTF. Here the CDR3 DNA reads TGTGCCACCAGTGACAGGGTTACTCACGGCTACACCTTC.

The chain couples TRBV4-3 to TRBJ2-1; D call uncertain. The CDR3 covers 14 residues. Trimming removed 0 bases from V and 3 bases from J, with 6 bases in between. Germline V lookup: CDR1 LGHNA, CDR2 YSLEER. The CDR3 nucleotides are TGCGCCAGCAGCCAAGAACCTAGCTACAATGAGCAGTTCTTC. It codes for CASSQEPSYNEQFF.

V gene TRBV21-1 combines with J gene TRBJ2-3; TRBD1 is the table's D call, not checked against the DNA. TRBV21-1 is a pseudogene segment. The CDR3 is 13 residues long. The chain's CDR3 is CANTTPGTDTQYF. As DNA, the CDR3 is TGTGCCAACACAACACCAGGTACAGATACGCAGTATTTT.

This clone has a handful of counts. The chain is built from TRBV19 and TRBJ1-1, with 12 positions matching TRBD1. Germline CDR1 LNHDA, CDR2 SQIVND (reference sequence). J lost 11 bases, V lost 7 bases, and 8 bases had no gene match. The CDR3 loop spans 13 amino acids. CDR3 residues: CASTAGQGALAFF. CDR3 sequence (DNA): TGTGCCAGTACCGCGGGACAGGGGGCTTTGGCTTTCTTT.

The chain carries TRBV7-3 and TRBJ1-1, with D perhaps TRBD1 (5 bases). Germline V gives CDR1 SGHTA, CDR2 FQGTGA. V lost 5 bases and J lost 1, with 11 bases in between. This CDR3 has 14 residues. The CDR3 DNA reads as TGTGCCAGCAGCCCCGGACACCAGAACACTGAAGCTTTCTTT. It specifies CASSPGHQNTEAFF. Full variable domain (remainder filled in from reference TRBV7-3 and TRBJ1-1): GAGVSQTPSNKVTEKGKYVELRCDPISGHTALYWYRQSLGQGPEFLIYFQGTGAADDSGLPNDRFFAVRPEGSVSTLKIQRTERGDSAVYLCASSPGHQNTEAFFGQGTRLTVV.

CDR3 loop: CASSPQGFPGQGEWDGYTF. Written as DNA, the CDR3 is TGTGCCAGCAGCCCCCAGGGGTTCCCGGGACAGGGCGAGTGGGATGGCTACACCTTC. The genes are TRBV4-2 and TRBJ1-2, with TRBD1 identical over 9 bases. Germline CDR1 is LGHNA and CDR2 is YNFKEQ. V shed 4 bases, J shed 6 bases, and the junction held 21 bases outside the gene matches. This CDR3 spans 19 amino acids.

The V and J genes are TRBV21-1 and TRBJ1-2. TRBV21-1 is labeled a pseudogene. The CDR3 spans 16 residues. In DNA, the CDR3 is TGTGCCAGCAGCAAACACCGGGCCAAGGTCGGGAGAGGCTACACCTTC. Its translation: CASSKHRAKVGRGYTF.

This sequence joins TRBV4-2 and TRBJ1-6; D gene unclear. This CDR3 spans 16 amino acids. Deletions cut 0 bases from V and 10 bases from J, with 16 bases between. The V gene's germline CDR1 is LGHNA and CDR2 YNFKEQ. The CDR3 reads CASSQDLTAVESPLHF. The CDR3 DNA sequence: TGTGCCAGCAGCCAAGATCTGACGGCGGTAGAGTCACCCCTCCACTTT.

V is TRBV28 and J is TRBJ2-5; TRBD1 agrees at 7 bases. The V gene end was trimmed by 6 bases and the J gene end by 3 bases; junction bases not matched to a gene: 7. The length of the CDR3 is 14 residues. CDR1 is MDHEN, CDR2 SYDVKM, per germline. The CDR3 sequence is CASSSGTVKETQYF. CDR3 bases: TGTGCCAGCAGCTCCGGGACAGTAAAAGAGACCCAGTACTTC.

The rearrangement joins TRBV28 to TRBJ2-3; TRBD1 agrees at 7 bases. CDR3 size: 14 residues. V lost 11 bases and J lost 3; bases outside the gene matches: 11. Germline assignment: CDR1 MDHEN and CDR2 SYDVKM. This chain's CDR3 is CAGAGSGGTDTQYF. Here the CDR3 DNA reads TGTGCCGGGGCTGGGTCAGGGGGTACAGATACGCAGTATTTT.

CDR3 nucleotides: TGTGCCAGCTCCCGGGACAGGGGTTACGAGCAGTACTTC. Amino acid sequence: CASSRDRGYEQYF. The chain combines TRBV9 with TRBJ2-7; 10 nucleotides align to TRBD1. V gave up 7 bases and J gave up 4 bases; unmatched junction bases: 5. This CDR3 is built from 13 residues. Germline CDR1 reads SGDLS; CDR2 reads YYNGEE.

The chain has TRBV5-4 and TRBJ1-3; tentative D call: TRBD1 (6 bases). CDR3 length equals 14 residues. CDR1 is SGHNT, CDR2 YYREEE, per germline (reference sequence). Trimming took 0 bases from V and 5 from J, leaving 9 bases between them. CDR3 DNA: TGTGCCAGCAGCTTGGGGGGGCAGAGAAACACCATATATTTT. Protein sequence: CASSLGGQRNTIYF. The full variable domain, rest sourced from reference TRBV5-4 and TRBJ1-3, is ETGVTQSPTHLIKTRGQQVTLRCSSQSGHNTVSWYQQALGQGPQFIFQYYREEENGRGNFPPRFSGLQFPNYSSELNVNALELDDSALYLCASSLGGQRNTIYFGEGSWLTVV.

The J gene is TRBJ2-1, the V gene TRBV15; D gene unclear. Between the trimmed V and J ends, which lost 6 bases and 0 bases, there was a span of 15 bases. In germline, CDR1 is LNHNV, CDR2 YYDKDF (reference sequence). The CDR3 spans 16 residues. CDR3 in amino acids: CATRIPGASSYNEQFF. The CDR3 DNA is TGTGCCACCAGGATACCCGGCGCGAGCTCCTACAATGAGCAGTTCTTC.